This note documents a single T cell receptor (beta chain) sequence. This entry comes from a study of blood T cell repertoires in COVID-19. The study recruited people aged about 18 to 90 years across more than 20 US areas. Participant reports of clinical history set cohort assignment. The CDR3 has 18 residues. Trimming at V came to 3 bases and at J to 0 bases, leaving 8 bases not matched to a gene. Germline V gene lookup returns CDR1 SQVTM and CDR2 ANQGSEA. Under the authors' procedure: Amplified reference gene primers provided the basis for estimating nucleated cell counts. Repertoires were generated with immunoSEQ multiplex PCR, while TCRdb's copy carries only in-frame clones and drops some. That table gives V, J and clone size, and the DNA gave D and trimming. The profile shows 400,000 to 550,000 clones, 70% to 90% of them singletons.

The chain links TRBV29-1 to TRBJ2-3; 14 nucleotides agree with TRBD2. The receptor was derived from a woman in her late teens or twenties with acute COVID-19. Material: PBMCs or T cells enriched from blood (not recorded which). CDR3 residues: CSVEFGLAGGRSTDTQYF. CDR3 nucleotide sequence: TGCAGCGTTGAGTTCGGACTAGCGGGAGGTAGGAGCACAGATACGCAGTATTTT.